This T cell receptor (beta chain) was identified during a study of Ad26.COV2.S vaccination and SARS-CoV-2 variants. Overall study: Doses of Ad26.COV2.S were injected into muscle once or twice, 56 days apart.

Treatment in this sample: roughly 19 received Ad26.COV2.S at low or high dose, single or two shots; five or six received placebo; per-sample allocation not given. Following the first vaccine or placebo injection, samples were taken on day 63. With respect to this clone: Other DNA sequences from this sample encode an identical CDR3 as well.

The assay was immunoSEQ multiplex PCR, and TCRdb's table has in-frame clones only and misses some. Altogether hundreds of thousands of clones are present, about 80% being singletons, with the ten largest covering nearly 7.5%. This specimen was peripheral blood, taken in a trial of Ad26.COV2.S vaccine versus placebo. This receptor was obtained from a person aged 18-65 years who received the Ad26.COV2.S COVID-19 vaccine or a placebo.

This CDR3 is CATSRGRDGYTF. The DNA for the CDR3 is TGTGCCACCAGCAGAGGCAGAGACGGCTACACCTTC. The chain recombines TRBV15 with TRBJ1-2; D ambiguous. The germline V gene encodes CDR1 LNHNV and CDR2 YYDKDF (reference sequence). The CDR3 loop spans 12 amino acids. Trimming removed 1 base at V and 8 bases at J, with 8 bases between. Drawing the rest from reference TRBV15 and TRBJ1-2, the complete variable domain is DAMVIQNPRYQVTQFGKPVTLSCSQTLNHNVMYWYQQKSSQAPKLLFHYYDKDFNNEADTPDNFQSRRPNTSFCFLDIRSPGLGDTAMYLCATSRGRDGYTFGSGTRLTVV.